This T cell receptor beta chain was sequenced during a study of T cells after yellow fever vaccination. The sample holds many counts of this clonotype. TCRdb processed the 5' RACE reads anew with MiXCR; each CDR3 protein has one entry. The sample lists around 320,000 distinct CDR3 sequences, around 4.5% occurring once. CDR3 size: 12 residues. Between the trimmed V and J ends, which lost 3 bases and 5 bases, there was a span of 7 bases. The input for sequencing was PBMCs, taken 15 days after the yellow fever booster vaccination. The gene calls are TRBV12-3 or TRBV12-4 and TRBJ1-1; D call uncertain. The receptor comes from a man between 18 and 35 years old who received the YFV17D yellow fever vaccine. The chain's CDR3 is CASSFAGTEAFF. DNA of the CDR3: TGTGCCAGCAGTTTCGCTGGGACTGAAGCTTTCTTT.